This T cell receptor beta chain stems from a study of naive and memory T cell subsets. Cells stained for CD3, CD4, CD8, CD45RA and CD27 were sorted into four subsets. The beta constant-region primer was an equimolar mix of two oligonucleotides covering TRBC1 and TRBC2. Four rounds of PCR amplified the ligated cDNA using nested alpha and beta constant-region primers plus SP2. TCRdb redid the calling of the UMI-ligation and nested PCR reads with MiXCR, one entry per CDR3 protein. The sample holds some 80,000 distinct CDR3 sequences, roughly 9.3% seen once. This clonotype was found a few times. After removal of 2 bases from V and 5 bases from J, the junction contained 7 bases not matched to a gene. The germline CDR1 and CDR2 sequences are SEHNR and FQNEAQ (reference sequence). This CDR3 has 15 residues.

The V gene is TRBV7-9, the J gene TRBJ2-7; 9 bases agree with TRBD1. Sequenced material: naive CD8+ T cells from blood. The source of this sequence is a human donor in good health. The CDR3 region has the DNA TGTGCCAGCAGCTTATCCGGGACAGGGTTCAACGAGCAGTACTTC. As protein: CASSLSGTGFNEQYF. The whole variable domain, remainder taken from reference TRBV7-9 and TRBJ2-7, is DTGVSQNPRHKITKRGQNVTFRCDPISEHNRLYWYRQTLGQGPEFLTYFQNEAQLEKSRLLSDRFSAERPKGSFSTLEIQRTEQGDSAMYLCASSLSGTGFNEQYFGPGTRLTVT.